Presented here are 14 T cell receptor beta chains from one specimen sequenced in a study of shared clonotypes between healthy human individuals. Clones were read by immunoSEQ multiplex PCR, and TCRdb kept only the in-frame ones, dropping some. Of some 2,100,000 clones detected, approximately 96% appear once; the ten largest clones hold approximately 0.13%. What was sequenced was naive CD4+ T cells sorted from blood. Subset meaning: CD45RA+ positively selected. Receptors originate from a man younger than 35 in good health.

The V call is TRBV7-2, the J call TRBJ1-1, with D possibly matching TRBD1 (5 bases). The CDR3 has 15 amino acids. Deletions cut 3 bases from V and 1 base from J, with 12 bases between. Germline values: CDR1 SGHTA, CDR2 FQGNSA. The CDR3 region is CASSFLSGPNTEAFF. The CDR3 region has the DNA TGTGCCAGCAGCTTCCTGTCAGGGCCGAACACTGAAGCTTTCTTT. The variable domain in full, with the rest retrieved from reference TRBV7-2 and TRBJ1-1, is GAGVSQSPSNKVTEKGKDVELRCDPISGHTALYWYRQSLGQGLEFLIYFQGNSAPDKSGLPSDRFSAERTGGSVSTLTIQRTQQEDSAVYLCASSFLSGPNTEAFFGQGTRLTVV.

The chain couples TRBV11-1 to TRBJ2-3, with D possibly TRBD2 on 5 matching bases. The CDR3 consists of 12 residues. Germline loops: CDR1 SGHAT, CDR2 FQDESV (reference sequence). Trimming removed 4 bases at V and 8 bases at J, with 10 bases between. CDR3 DNA sequence: TGTGCCAGCAGCTCCTCGGGATTTACGCAGTATTTT. This gives the protein CASSSSGFTQYF.

On this clone itself: This may arise from a read error, as a much more abundant clone is one base away. V and J are TRBV11-1 and TRBJ1-1; D gene ambiguous. Germline CDR1 is SGHAT and CDR2 is FQDESV (reference sequence). This CDR3 is built from 13 residues. Trimming removed 1 base at V and 1 base at J, with 4 bases between. The DNA for the CDR3 is TGTGCCAGCAGCTTAGAGGGGAACACTGAAGCTTTCTTT. Translation gives CASSLEGNTEAFF.

The chain employs TRBV4-2 and TRBJ2-3; TRBD2 might be the D (7 bases). CDR1 and CDR2 (germline): LGHNA, YNFKEQ. This CDR3 comprises 17 residues. V shed 1 base and J shed 0 bases, with 14 bases lying between them. CDR3 region: CASSQALGGGSTDTQYF. The CDR3 DNA is TGTGCCAGCAGCCAAGCCCTTGGCGGGGGCAGCACAGATACGCAGTATTTT.

The gene calls are TRBV7-8 and TRBJ1-6; weak D call: TRBD1 (5 bases). Germline CDR1 reads SGHVS; CDR2 reads FQNEAQ. The CDR3 sequence is 16 residues long. With 4 bases removed from V and 6 bases from J, the gap between germline ends came to 16 bases. CDR3 DNA sequence: TGTGCCAGCAGCTCACGGGGGGTGGTCTCTAATTCACCCCTCCACTTT. The encoded protein is CASSSRGVVSNSPLHF.

The chain joins TRBV7-9 to TRBJ2-1; the D gene is possibly TRBD2 (6 bases). Deletions cut 4 bases from V and 4 bases from J, with 17 bases between. Per germline, CDR1 SEHNR and CDR2 FQNEAQ (reference sequence). CDR3 length: 16 amino acids. CDR3: CASSYRPGEGYNEQFF. The CDR3 DNA reads TGTGCCAGCAGCTACCGTCCGGGGGAAGGATACAATGAGCAGTTCTTC.

About this clone: Distinct nucleotide sequences in the sample also encode this CDR3. This rearrangement joins TRBV6-5 to TRBJ2-5; D is perhaps TRBD2 (6 bases). V was shortened by 0 bases and J by 3 bases, with 8 bases between the two germline ends. CDR1 and CDR2 from the germline V gene are MNHEY and SVGAGI. This CDR3 has 14 residues. CDR3 DNA sequence: TGTGCCAGCAGTTACTCGGGAGGAGAAGAGACCCAGTACTTC. Translation gives CASSYSGGEETQYF.

The chain couples TRBV11-2 to TRBJ2-1, with 9 bases aligning to TRBD1. Losses at the gene ends were 4 bases for V and 10 bases for J; bases not matched to a gene: 5. The CDR3 is made up of 13 amino acids. Per the germline V gene, CDR1 is SGHAT and CDR2 is FQNNGV. The CDR3 spells CASSSGQGGEQFF. For the CDR3, the DNA is TGTGCCAGCAGCTCGGGACAGGGAGGGGAGCAGTTCTTC.

V is TRBV10-1 and J is TRBJ2-3; D unclear. The V end lost 0 bases, the J end lost 4 bases, and 5 bases lay between the germline ends. CDR1 is WNHNN, CDR2 SYGVQD, per germline (reference sequence). There are 13 residues in the CDR3. The CDR3 nucleotides are TGCGCCAGCAGTGAGTCCTGGGCAGATACGCAGTATTTT. Protein: CASSESWADTQYF.

The chain is built from TRBV10-3 and TRBJ1-2; 9 bases are a match to TRBD1. V was clipped by 6 bases and J by 8 bases; unmatched bases: 13. The CDR3 consists of 15 residues. Germline V CDR1 and CDR2: ENHRY, SYGVKD. The DNA for the CDR3 is TGTGCCATCAGCGACACACCCGGGACAGGGAACGGCTACACCTTC. Translating it yields CAISDTPGTGNGYTF.

This clone was seen only a few times. The rearrangement uses TRBV11-2 and TRBJ2-5; D remains ambiguous. The CDR3 totals 14 residues. V was trimmed by 0 bases and J by 5 bases, leaving 10 bases between them. Per germline, CDR1 SGHAT and CDR2 FQNNGV. The CDR3 is CASSLDWVTETQYF. CDR3 DNA sequence: TGTGCCAGCAGCTTAGATTGGGTTACCGAGACCCAGTACTTC.

The CDR3 DNA reads as TGTGCCAGCAGTTTATCACCGGGACAGGTGTCTAAGGGGGCCTCGGGTGAAAAACTGTTTTTT. Its protein product is CASSLSPGQVSKGASGEKLFF. The chain links TRBV28 to TRBJ1-4; 8 bases fit TRBD1. V lost 1 base and J lost 7; bases outside the gene matches: 23. Germline CDR1 MDHEN, CDR2 SYDVKM. CDR3 length: 21 residues.

In DNA, the CDR3 is TGCGCCAGCAGCCGACTAGCGGGAGTAAGTGATACGCAGTATTTT. Its translation: CASSRLAGVSDTQYF. This chain uses TRBV4-1 with TRBJ2-3; 12 bases are a match to TRBD2. Germline CDR1 MGHRA, CDR2 YSYEKL. V lost 4 bases and J lost 6; bases outside the gene matches: 5. This CDR3 is built from 15 residues.

This chain joins TRBV6-5 and TRBJ2-1, with 7 bases identical to TRBD1. The CDR3 is made up of 15 amino acids. CDR1 MNHEY and CDR2 SVGAGI come from the germline V gene. The V gene end was trimmed by 0 bases and the J gene end by 7 bases; junction bases not matched to a gene: 6. The CDR3, as DNA: TGTGCCAGCAGTTACTCGTCGACAGGGAAGAATGAGCAGTTCTTC. Translated, it gives CASSYSSTGKNEQFF.